Listed here are 11 T cell receptor beta chains from one sample, sequenced in a study of T cell responses to AZD1222 COVID-19 vaccine. Method: immunoSEQ multiplex PCR; TCRdb's copy keeps in-frame clones and lacks some. The data show 120,000 to 150,000 clones, approximately 90% seen once. The material was peripheral blood, obtained on day 0 of AZD1222 vaccination. The receptors originated from an adult in good health.

V gene TRBV24-1 combines with J gene TRBJ1-5; D remains ambiguous. Trimming removed 2 bases at V and 6 bases at J, with 7 bases between. The CDR3 is 13 amino acids. The germline V gene encodes CDR1 KGHDR and CDR2 SFDVKD. DNA for the CDR3: TGTGCCACCAGTGATTATGGTAGTCAGCCCCAGCATTTT. Protein product: CATSDYGSQPQHF.

The chain carries TRBV5-1 and TRBJ2-7; D possibly corresponds to TRBD1 (6 bases). Germline CDR1 reads SGHRS; CDR2 reads YFSETQ. The CDR3 has 15 residues. Trimming cost V 0 bases and J 2 bases, with 12 bases left between them. The CDR3 here is CASSLGRGGTYEQYF. Written as DNA, the CDR3 is TGCGCCAGCAGCTTGGGGCGAGGGGGAACCTACGAGCAGTACTTC. The full variable domain, with the rest looked up from reference TRBV5-1 and TRBJ2-7, is KAGVTQTPRYLIKTRGQQVTLSCSPISGHRSVSWYQQTPGQGLQFLFEYFSETQRNKGNFPGRFSGRQFSNSRSEMNVSTLELGDSALYLCASSLGRGGTYEQYFGPGTRLTVT.

The rearrangement uses TRBV27 and TRBJ1-1; D unclear. Germline assignment: CDR1 MNHEY and CDR2 SMNVEV (reference sequence). This CDR3 is 13 amino acids long. V lost 5 bases to trimming and J lost 6 bases, with 13 bases between them. CDR3 sequence: CASSPHHAAEAFF. CDR3 in DNA: TGTGCCAGCAGTCCCCACCACGCGGCTGAAGCTTTCTTT.

The chain has TRBV10-3 and TRBJ1-2; 8 positions match TRBD1. J lost 2 bases, V lost 9 bases, and 5 bases had no gene match. CDR1 is ENHRY, CDR2 SYGVKD, per germline. This CDR3 region has 13 residues. The CDR3 DNA sequence: TGTGCCATTAACCGACAGGGGAACTATGGCTACACCTTC. Its protein is CAINRQGNYGYTF.

V usage is TRBV7-6 and J usage is TRBJ2-4; 9 bases line up with TRBD1. Germline CDR1 is SGHVS and CDR2 is FNYEAQ. There are 15 residues in the CDR3. V lost 5 bases, J lost 5 bases, and 7 bases stayed unmatched. The CDR3 loop reads CASSQTGGSQNIQYF. The CDR3 DNA sequence: TGTGCCAGCAGCCAGACAGGGGGGTCCCAAAACATTCAGTACTTC.

In nucleotides, the CDR3 is TGTGCCAGCAGCGCAGGGGGTTTCCCTCAGCCCCAGCATTTT. Amino acid sequence: CASSAGGFPQPQHF. This chain joins TRBV28 and TRBJ1-5, with TRBD1 identical over 7 bases. CDR1 is MDHEN, CDR2 SYDVKM, per germline. The CDR3 spans 14 residues. The V segment lost 6 bases and the J segment 6 bases; nucleotides outside the gene matches: 8.

This rearrangement joins TRBV28 to TRBJ1-2; tentatively, D is TRBD1 (6 bases). CDR1 and CDR2 from the germline V gene are MDHEN and SYDVKM. The CDR3 runs 12 residues. CDR3 sequence reads: CASEGANYGYTF. The DNA of the CDR3 is TGTGCTTCGGAGGGGGCTAACTATGGCTACACCTTC.

CDR3 in amino acids: CASSLVIGVIQALYGYTF. In nucleotides, the CDR3 is TGTGCCAGCAGCTTAGTTATTGGAGTGATACAGGCTCTCTATGGCTACACCTTC. The chain uses TRBV7-9 and TRBJ1-2, with a weak D call TRBD1 (5 bases). The germline V and J ends were trimmed by 1 base and 4 bases, with 22 bases remaining between them. Germline V CDR1 and CDR2: SEHNR, FQNEAQ (reference sequence). The CDR3 contains 18 residues.

The chain couples TRBV9 to TRBJ1-5; no firm D call. The ends were cut back, 0 bases at V and 3 bases at J, with 7 bases in the middle. Germline CDR1 reads SGDLS; CDR2 reads YYNGEE. This CDR3 is 14 amino acids long. CDR3 sequence: CASSVDSLNQPQHF. The CDR3 nucleotides are TGTGCCAGCAGCGTAGACAGTCTCAATCAGCCCCAGCATTTT.

This chain links TRBV2 with TRBJ1-2; 8 nucleotides agree with TRBD1. The length of the CDR3 is 13 residues. The V gene end was trimmed by 3 bases and the J gene end by 3 bases; junction bases not matched to a gene: 0. The germline V gene encodes CDR1 SNHLY and CDR2 FYNNEI. The CDR3 bases are TGTGCCAGCAGTGAGGGACAGGACTATGGCTACACCTTC. It specifies CASSEGQDYGYTF. The entire variable domain, with the rest obtained from reference TRBV2 and TRBJ1-2, is as follows: EPEVTQTPSHQVTQMGQEVILRCVPISNHLYFYWYRQILGQKVEFLVSFYNNEISEKSEIFDDQFSVERPDGSNFTLKIRSTKLEDSAMYFCASSEGQDYGYTFGSGTRLTVV.

The rearrangement links TRBV14 to TRBJ2-1; tentative D call: TRBD2 (5 bases). Germline CDR1 reads SGHDN; CDR2 reads FVKESK. The CDR3 consists of 14 residues. Trimming left V 1 base short and J 9 bases short, with 13 bases between. The CDR3: CASSQVGSWGEQFF. The DNA for the CDR3 is TGTGCCAGCAGCCAAGTGGGGAGTTGGGGTGAGCAGTTCTTC.